This T cell receptor beta chain was sequenced in a study of blood T cell repertoires in COVID-19 (dated by TCRdb to the early 2020s). At the level of the whole study: Samples covering the acute and convalescent phases of COVID-19 were provided by collaborators in the United States, Italy and Spain. The material from the prospective study consisted of cDNA or gDNA derived from T cells, B-cell-depleted T cells, or PBMCs. The dataset comprised deeply sampled blood TCRbeta repertoires from subjects exposed to, actively infected with, or recovered from COVID-19. The repertoires were released in a freely available public database intended as a resource for research on the immune response to SARS-CoV-2. Samples came from the ongoing ImmuneRACE study (first 160 participants) plus 1,254 subjects from 6 global collaborators. Nearly every sample came with metadata listing a de-identified subject ID, COVID-19 status, age in years and sex. Where available, HLA class I and class II types were taken from metadata supplied by the sample provider and were not determined by assay-based typing. Findings and caveats that apply to the study as a whole: The quantity of clinical and demographic metadata differed by source and by participant and was supplied without curation.

Remarks on this clone: Its antigen is still unknown. Base qualities were left out, and no much larger clone turns up one base away.

The CDR3 runs 13 residues from the cysteine to the phenylalanine. The DNA shown is the 39-base CDR3, in frame from base 1. V drops 4 bases and J drops 6 bases, leaving 12 bases in between. From a lookup of the germline V gene, CDR1 and CDR2 are SNHLY and FYNNEI. One collaborating source in Seattle enrolled patients while the patients were actively infected and followed the patients over time throughout the course of disease. The collaborating institutions used their own protocols to collect whole blood in K2EDTA tubes. For TCRbeta analysis, collaborators shipped samples as frozen whole blood, isolated PBMCs, or DNA extracted from either of those sample types. The immunoSEQ Assay, a bias-controlled multiplex PCR, was used to amplify TCRbeta CDR3 regions from genomic DNA. Per the original workflow: The number of nucleated cells in each sample was estimated from the amplification of reference gene primers within the assay. To quantify the absolute abundance of each unique TCRbeta CDR3 rearrangement, sequence reads were collapsed and filtered. For each sample, productive Simpson clonality was calculated as the square root of Simpson's diversity index across productive rearrangements. TCRdb mirrors the immuneACCESS table, restricted to in-frame sequences. Some clones are absent from its copies; in checked studies, under half trace to an unresolved V gene, and the reason for the others is unknown. V, J and clone size are those of that table, while D and trimming were read from the DNA. Recorded for this sample are some 320,000 clones; roughly 90% of them occurred a single time. Roughly 10% of the sample lies in the top ten.

The sequence links TRBV2 to TRBJ1-2, with TRBD1 perhaps the D gene, on 5 matching bases. The clonotype originates from a woman between 25 and 40 years old with COVID-19, enrolled during active disease. Sequencing used peripheral blood. The CDR3 here reads CASSVRGRHGYTF. The DNA sequence is given as TGTGCCAGCAGTGTAAGGGGCCGCCATGGCTACACCTTC.